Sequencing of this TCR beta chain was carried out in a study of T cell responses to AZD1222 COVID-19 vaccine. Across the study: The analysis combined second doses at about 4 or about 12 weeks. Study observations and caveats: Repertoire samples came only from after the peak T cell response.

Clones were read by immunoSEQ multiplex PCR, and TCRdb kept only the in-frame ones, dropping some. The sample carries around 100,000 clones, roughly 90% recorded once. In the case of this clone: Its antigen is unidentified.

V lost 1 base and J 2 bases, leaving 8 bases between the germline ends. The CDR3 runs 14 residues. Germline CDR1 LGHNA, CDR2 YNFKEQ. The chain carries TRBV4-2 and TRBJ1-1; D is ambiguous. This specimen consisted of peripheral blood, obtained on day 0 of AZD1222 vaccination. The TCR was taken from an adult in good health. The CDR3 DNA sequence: TGTGCCAGCAGCCAAGCACCGGGAAACACTGAAGCTTTCTTT. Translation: CASSQAPGNTEAFF.